This record concerns one T cell receptor (beta chain) sequence. Its antigen is unknown. The germline gene is not matched at one end of the junction; a read error may be the cause. The lymph nodes were axillary draining lymph nodes from breast cancer patients. Germline V gene sequence: CDR1 MNHEY, CDR2 SMNVEV (reference sequence). CDR3 size: 13 residues. TCRdb itself ran the multiplex PCR reads through MiXCR, one entry per CDR3 protein. The sample records about 130,000 distinct CDR3 sequences, around 20% being singletons. This sample stems from a study of breast tumors, draining lymph nodes, adjacent tissues. Points from the study as a whole: Tumor and nontumor repertoires were significantly more similar in luminal-like than in basal-like breast cancer.

The TCR was taken from a female donor with breast cancer. Some clones in this sample may be carry-over from other donors' samples. V is TRBV27 and J is TRBJ2-3; D possibly corresponds to TRBD1 (5 bases). Material: axillary lymph node tissue. CDR3 residues: CASSLGGTGTQYF. The CDR3, as DNA: TGTGCCAGCAGTTTAGGTGGCACAGGTACGCAGTATTTT.